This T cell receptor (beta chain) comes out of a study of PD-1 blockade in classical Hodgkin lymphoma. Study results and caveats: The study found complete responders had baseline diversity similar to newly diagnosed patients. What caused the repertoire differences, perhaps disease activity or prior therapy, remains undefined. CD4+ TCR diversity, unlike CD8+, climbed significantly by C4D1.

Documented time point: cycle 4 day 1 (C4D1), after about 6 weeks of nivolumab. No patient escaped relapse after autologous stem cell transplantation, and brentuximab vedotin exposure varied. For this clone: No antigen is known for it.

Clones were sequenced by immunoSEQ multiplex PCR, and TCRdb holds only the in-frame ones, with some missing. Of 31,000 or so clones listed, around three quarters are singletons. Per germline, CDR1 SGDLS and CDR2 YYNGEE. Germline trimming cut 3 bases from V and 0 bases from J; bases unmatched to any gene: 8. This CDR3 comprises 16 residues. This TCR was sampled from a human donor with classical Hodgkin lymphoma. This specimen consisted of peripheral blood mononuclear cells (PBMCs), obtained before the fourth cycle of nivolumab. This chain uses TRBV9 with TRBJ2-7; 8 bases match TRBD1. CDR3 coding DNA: TGTGCCAGCAGCGCTGGGACAGGCTCTAGCTCCTACGAGCAGTACTTC. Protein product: CASSAGTGSSSYEQYF.